The 10 T cell receptor beta chains in this list originate from one sample, sequenced in a study of PD-L1 blockade in urothelial cancer. The time point is: pretreatment peripheral blood. Repertoires were generated with immunoSEQ multiplex PCR, while TCRdb's copy carries only in-frame clones and drops some. The table shows about 45,000 clones, with about 88% occurring only once. This specimen was PBMCs, taken around atezolizumab (anti-PD-L1) treatment. These receptors were taken from a donor at least 40 years old with urothelial cancer.

A few counts support this clone. The CDR3 region has the DNA TGTGCCAGCAGTTTCGGACAGGGCAGCTATGGCTACACCTTC. The encoded protein is CASSFGQGSYGYTF. The chain couples TRBV27 to TRBJ1-2, with 8 positions matching TRBD1. The length of the CDR3 is 14 residues. V was clipped by 3 bases and J by 4 bases; unmatched bases: 4. CDR1 and CDR2 from the germline V gene are MNHEY and SMNVEV (reference sequence).

This clone was counted once. The chain carries TRBV2 and TRBJ1-5; the D gene is possibly TRBD1 (5 bases). CDR3 size: 14 residues. Trimming left V 4 bases short and J 1 base short, with 8 bases between. The germline V gene has CDR1 SNHLY and CDR2 FYNNEI. The CDR3 is CASSGGPSNQPQHF. CDR3 nucleotide sequence: TGTGCCAGCAGTGGGGGCCCAAGCAATCAGCCCCAGCATTTT.

This rearrangement joins TRBV18 to TRBJ2-7, with 9 bases identical to TRBD2. The CDR3 runs to 15 residues. Per germline, CDR1 KGHSH and CDR2 LQKENI. The V gene end was trimmed by 3 bases and the J gene end by 2 bases; junction bases not matched to a gene: 5. The CDR3 sequence: CASSPGLAGPYEQYF. The CDR3 coding sequence is TGTGCCAGCTCACCGGGGCTAGCGGGACCCTACGAGCAGTACTTC.

The chain combines TRBV7-2 with TRBJ1-2; 9 positions match TRBD1. The length of the CDR3 is 14 residues. The ends lost 5 bases at V and 5 bases at J; junction bases unmatched: 6. Germline assignment: CDR1 SGHTA and CDR2 FQGNSA. The CDR3 is CASSPATGGYGYTF. The CDR3, as DNA: TGTGCCAGCAGCCCCGCGACAGGGGGGTATGGCTACACCTTC.

This rearrangement joins TRBV7-2 to TRBJ1-3, with D perhaps matching TRBD1 (6 bases). Germline loops: CDR1 SGHTA, CDR2 FQGNSA. This CDR3 has 15 amino acids. Between the trimmed V and J ends, which lost 1 base and 4 bases, there was a span of 11 bases. CDR3 protein: CASSLGWGGGNTIYF. CDR3 DNA: TGTGCCAGCAGCTTAGGGTGGGGGGGCGGAAACACCATATATTTT. Full variable domain (missing parts from reference TRBV7-2 and TRBJ1-3): GAGVSQSPSNKVTEKGKDVELRCDPISGHTALYWYRQSLGQGLEFLIYFQGNSAPDKSGLPSDRFSAERTGGSVSTLTIQRTQQEDSAVYLCASSLGWGGGNTIYFGEGSWLTVV.

The chain has TRBV4-3 and TRBJ1-4; TRBD1 might be the D (6 bases). V lost 4 bases, J lost 8 bases, and 26 bases lay in between. Germline V gene lookup returns CDR1 LGHNA and CDR2 YSLEER. The CDR3 loop spans 18 amino acids. As DNA, the CDR3 is TGCGCCAGCAGCCCCACCGGGCCCCTCAGGGGAGTAGAGGAAAAACTGTTTTTT. This encodes CASSPTGPLRGVEEKLFF.

The CDR3: CASSELAGETQYF. CDR3 bases: TGTGCCAGCAGTGAACTAGCGGGAGAGACCCAGTACTTC. The chain carries TRBV6-1 and TRBJ2-5, with TRBD2 identical over 8 bases. Trimming cost V 2 bases and J 4 bases; bases outside gene matches: 0. Germline CDR1 MNHNS, CDR2 SASEGT. The CDR3 sequence is 13 residues long.

The V gene is TRBV7-2, the J gene TRBJ1-2; 9 positions agree with TRBD1. This CDR3 region has 14 residues. J was trimmed by 5 bases and V by 6 bases; bases with no gene match: 7. The germline V gene encodes CDR1 SGHTA and CDR2 FQGNSA. The CDR3 protein is CASSRGQGGYGYTF. For the CDR3, the DNA is TGTGCCAGCAGTAGGGGACAGGGAGGGTATGGCTACACCTTC.

J is TRBJ2-5 and V is TRBV7-6, with D unresolved. This CDR3 is built from 15 residues. Germline V gene sequence: CDR1 SGHVS, CDR2 FNYEAQ. V dropped 1 base and J dropped 5 bases, with 14 bases sitting between them. Written as DNA, the CDR3 is TGTGCCAGCAGCTTAGTGGCGGCCGGCCGGGAGACCCAGTACTTC. This codes for CASSLVAAGRETQYF.

The rearrangement joins TRBV5-1 to TRBJ1-2; 7 nucleotides align to TRBD1. Germline CDR1 SGHRS, CDR2 YFSETQ. Losses at the gene ends were 4 bases for V and 4 bases for J; bases not matched to a gene: 7. The CDR3 has 14 amino acids. CDR3 sequence: CASSPRGEVYGYTF. The DNA for the CDR3 is TGCGCCAGCAGCCCCAGGGGGGAAGTCTATGGCTACACCTTC.